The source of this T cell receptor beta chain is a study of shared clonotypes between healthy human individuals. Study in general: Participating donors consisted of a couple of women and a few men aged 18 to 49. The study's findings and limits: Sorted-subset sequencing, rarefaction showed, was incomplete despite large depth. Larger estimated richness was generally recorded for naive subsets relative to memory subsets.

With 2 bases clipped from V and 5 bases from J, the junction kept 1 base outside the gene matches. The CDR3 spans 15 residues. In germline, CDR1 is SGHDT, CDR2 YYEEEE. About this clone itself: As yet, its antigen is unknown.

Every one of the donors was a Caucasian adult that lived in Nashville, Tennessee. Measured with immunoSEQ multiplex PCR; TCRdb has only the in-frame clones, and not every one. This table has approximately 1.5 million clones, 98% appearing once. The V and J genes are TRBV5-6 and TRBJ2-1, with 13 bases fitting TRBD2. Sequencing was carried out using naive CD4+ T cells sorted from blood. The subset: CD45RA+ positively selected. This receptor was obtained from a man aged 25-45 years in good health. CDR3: CASSFGLAGDNEQFF. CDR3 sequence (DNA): TGTGCCAGCAGCTTTGGACTAGCGGGGGACAATGAGCAGTTCTTC.